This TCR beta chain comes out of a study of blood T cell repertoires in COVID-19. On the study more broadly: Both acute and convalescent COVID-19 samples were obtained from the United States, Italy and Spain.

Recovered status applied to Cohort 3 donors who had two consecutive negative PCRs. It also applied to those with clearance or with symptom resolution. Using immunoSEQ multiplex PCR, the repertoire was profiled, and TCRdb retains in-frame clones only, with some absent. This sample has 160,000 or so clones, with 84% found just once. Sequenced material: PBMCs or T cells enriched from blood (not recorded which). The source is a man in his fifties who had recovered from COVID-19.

The CDR3 is CASSPLGAGGPETQYF. The CDR3 DNA reads as TGTGCCAGCAGCCCCCTGGGGGCGGGGGGGCCGGAGACCCAGTACTTC. This chain uses TRBV7-7 with TRBJ2-5; 9 positions agree with TRBD2. The CDR3 loop spans 16 amino acids. The germline V gene encodes CDR1 SSHAT and CDR2 FNYEAQ (reference sequence). Unmatched junction bases numbered 12, after V lost 5 bases and J lost 5 bases.